The 9 T cell receptor beta chains below come from one sample, sequenced in a study of Graves' ophthalmopathy and Graves' hyperthyroidism. The study amplified TCR beta CDR3 regions using RNA transcripts. Second-round multiplex PCR came after first-round RT-PCR with HTBI primers. TCRdb fed the multiplex PCR reads into MiXCR, producing one record per CDR3 protein. The sample has about 220,000 distinct CDR3 sequences; 20% to 25% are singletons. Material for sequencing was peripheral blood. The receptor set was obtained from a woman aged 45 to 65 with Graves' ophthalmopathy.

The chain employs TRBV28 and TRBJ2-5; either TRBD1 or TRBD2 may fit D (6 bases each). CDR1 is MDHEN and CDR2 is SYDVKM in the germline V gene. V was shortened by 3 bases and J by 7 bases, with 24 bases between the two germline ends. The CDR3 contains 17 residues. CDR3 loop: CASSFTRDFTSRGTQYF. The DNA of the CDR3 is TGTGCCAGCAGTTTCACCCGGGACTTCACTTCCAGGGGGACCCAGTACTTC.

This clonotype was observed at least ten times. The chain joins TRBV2 to TRBJ2-5; 8 bases align to TRBD1. V lost 3 bases, J lost 7 bases, and 10 bases stayed unmatched. CDR1 is SNHLY and CDR2 is FYNNEI in the germline V gene. The CDR3 has 15 residues. CDR3 loop: CASSEDRAGEVTQYF. As DNA, the CDR3 is TGTGCCAGCAGTGAGGACAGGGCAGGGGAAGTGACCCAGTACTTC.

In its sample, this clonotype was seen many times. The chain employs TRBV27 and TRBJ2-1; no clear D gene. Trimming cost V 0 bases and J 8 bases, with 5 bases left between them. CDR1 is MNHEY, CDR2 SMNVEV, per germline (reference sequence). The length of the CDR3 is 12 residues. CDR3 nucleotide sequence: TGTGCCAGCAGTTTATCGGCTGATGAGCAGTTCTTC. Protein product: CASSLSADEQFF.

This clonotype was recorded many times. V is TRBV24-1 and J is TRBJ2-2; TRBD1 agrees at 9 bases. V dropped 9 bases and J dropped 6; count of bases not matched to a gene: 10. CDR1 is KGHDR and CDR2 is SFDVKD in the germline V gene. The CDR3 is made up of 15 amino acids. CDR3 region: CATGDSGTGPGELFF. DNA of the CDR3: TGTGCCACCGGGGACTCCGGGACAGGGCCCGGGGAGCTGTTTTTT.

In its sample, this clonotype was seen many times. This chain uses TRBV15 with TRBJ1-2; D is uncertain. Trimming took off 4 bases at V and 4 bases at J, with 10 bases between the two ends. The CDR3 covers 13 residues. The germline V gene has CDR1 LNHNV and CDR2 YYDKDF (reference sequence). CDR3 nucleotide sequence: TGTGCCACCAGCAAACGGGAGTTCTATGGCTACACCTTC. As protein: CATSKREFYGYTF.

This clonotype was counted many times. The gene calls are TRBV29-1 and TRBJ2-7; D is unresolved. The CDR3 has 14 residues. Germline CDR1 is SQVTM and CDR2 is ANQGSEA. V lost 5 bases and J 2 bases, leaving 16 bases between the germline ends. The CDR3 nucleotides read TGCAGCGTTTGGGTGACGAGCCCTGCCTACGAGCAGTACTTC. Translated: CSVWVTSPAYEQYF.

This clonotype was seen at least ten times. The chain is built from TRBV28 and TRBJ2-7, with D perhaps assigned TRBD1 or TRBD2 (5 bases each). Trimming stripped 2 bases from V and 3 bases from J, with 14 bases between. The CDR3 has 15 amino acids. CDR1 and CDR2 (germline): MDHEN, SYDVKM. This CDR3 is CASSLNSPGRYEQYF. The CDR3 DNA is TGTGCCAGCAGTTTAAACTCCCCGGGACGCTACGAGCAGTACTTC.

This clonotype has at least ten counts. The V call is TRBV6-1, the J call TRBJ1-3; 8 positions agree with TRBD1. Germline CDR1 reads MNHNS; CDR2 reads SASEGT. V lost 6 bases, J lost 4 bases, and 8 bases stayed unmatched. This CDR3 is built from 15 residues. CDR3 residues: CASRRTGIAGNTIYF. The DNA for the CDR3 is TGTGCCAGCAGACGGACAGGGATAGCCGGAAACACCATATATTTT.

This clonotype was detected ten times or more. The rearrangement uses TRBV4-2 and TRBJ1-6; no reliable D call. CDR1 LGHNA and CDR2 YNFKEQ come from the germline V gene. CDR3 length equals 15 residues. V lost 0 bases and J 4 bases, leaving 7 bases between the germline ends. DNA of the CDR3: TGTGCCAGCAGCCAAGATGAGGGATATAATTCACCCCTCCACTTT. Residues: CASSQDEGYNSPLHF.